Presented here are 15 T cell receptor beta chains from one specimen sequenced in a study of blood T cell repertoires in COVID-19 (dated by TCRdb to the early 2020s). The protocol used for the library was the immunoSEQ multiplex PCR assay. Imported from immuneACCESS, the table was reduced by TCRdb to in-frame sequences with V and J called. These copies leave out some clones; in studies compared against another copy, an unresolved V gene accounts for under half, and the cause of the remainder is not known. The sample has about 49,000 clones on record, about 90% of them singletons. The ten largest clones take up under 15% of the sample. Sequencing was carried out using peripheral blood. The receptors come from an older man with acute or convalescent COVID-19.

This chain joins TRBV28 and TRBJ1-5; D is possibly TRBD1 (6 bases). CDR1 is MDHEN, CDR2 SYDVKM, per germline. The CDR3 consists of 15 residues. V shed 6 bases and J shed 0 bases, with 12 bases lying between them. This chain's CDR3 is CASRLTGNSNQPQHF. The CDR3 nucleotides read TGTGCCAGCAGATTGACAGGAAATAGCAATCAGCCCCAGCATTTT.

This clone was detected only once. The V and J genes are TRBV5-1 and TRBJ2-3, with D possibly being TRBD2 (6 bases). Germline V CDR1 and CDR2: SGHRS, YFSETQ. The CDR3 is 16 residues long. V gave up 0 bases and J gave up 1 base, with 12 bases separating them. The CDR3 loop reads CASSLAVTSGTDTQYF. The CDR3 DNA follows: TGCGCCAGCAGCTTGGCAGTGACTAGTGGCACAGATACGCAGTATTTT.

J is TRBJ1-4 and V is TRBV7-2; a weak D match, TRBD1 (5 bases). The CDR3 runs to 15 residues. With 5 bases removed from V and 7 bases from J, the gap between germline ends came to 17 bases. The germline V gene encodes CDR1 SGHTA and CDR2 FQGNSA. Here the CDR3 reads CASSATASWSEKLFF. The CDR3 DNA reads TGTGCCAGCAGCGCGACAGCTTCCTGGAGTGAAAAACTGTTTTTT.

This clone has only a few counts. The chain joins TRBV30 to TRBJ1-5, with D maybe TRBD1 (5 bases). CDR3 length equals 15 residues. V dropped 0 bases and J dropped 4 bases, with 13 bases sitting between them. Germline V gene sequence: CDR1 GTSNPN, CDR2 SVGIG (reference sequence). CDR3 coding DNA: TGTGCCTGGAGTGTAAAAGGAGGGGTTAATCAGCCCCAGCATTTT. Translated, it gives CAWSVKGGVNQPQHF.

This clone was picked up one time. The CDR3 sequence is CASRELGGELFF. In nucleotides, the CDR3 is TGTGCCAGTAGGGAGTTGGGCGGGGAGCTGTTTTTT. The V and J genes are TRBV19 and TRBJ2-2; D is unclear. Germline CDR1 and CDR2: LNHDA and SQIVND (reference sequence). Trimming removed 6 bases from V and 7 bases from J, with 9 bases in between. The CDR3 consists of 12 residues.

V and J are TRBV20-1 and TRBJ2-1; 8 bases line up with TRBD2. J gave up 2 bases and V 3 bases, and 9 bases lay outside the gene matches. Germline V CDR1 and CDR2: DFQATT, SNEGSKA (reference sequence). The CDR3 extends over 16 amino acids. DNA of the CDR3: TGCAGTGCTAGTGACTCGGGCGGGGGGACCTACAATGAGCAGTTCTTC. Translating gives CSASDSGGGTYNEQFF.

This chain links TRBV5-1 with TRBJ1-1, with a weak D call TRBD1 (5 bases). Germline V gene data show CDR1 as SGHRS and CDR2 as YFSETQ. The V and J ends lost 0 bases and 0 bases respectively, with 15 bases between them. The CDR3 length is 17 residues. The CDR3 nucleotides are TGCGCCAGCAGCTTGGCCGGGTCGACAGTGATGAACACTGAAGCTTTCTTT. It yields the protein CASSLAGSTVMNTEAFF.

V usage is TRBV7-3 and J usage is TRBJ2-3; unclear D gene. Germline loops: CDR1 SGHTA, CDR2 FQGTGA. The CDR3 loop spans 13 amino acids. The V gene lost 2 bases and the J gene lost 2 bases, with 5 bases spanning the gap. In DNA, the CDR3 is TGTGCCAGCAGCTTACCCCACACAGATACGCAGTATTTT. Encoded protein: CASSLPHTDTQYF.

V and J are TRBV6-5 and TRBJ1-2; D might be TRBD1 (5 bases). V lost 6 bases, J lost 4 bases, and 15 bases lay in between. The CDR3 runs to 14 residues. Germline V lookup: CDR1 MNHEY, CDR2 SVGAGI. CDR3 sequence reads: CASSPAGGFYGYTF. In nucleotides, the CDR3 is TGTGCCAGCAGCCCAGCTGGGGGGTTCTATGGCTACACCTTC.

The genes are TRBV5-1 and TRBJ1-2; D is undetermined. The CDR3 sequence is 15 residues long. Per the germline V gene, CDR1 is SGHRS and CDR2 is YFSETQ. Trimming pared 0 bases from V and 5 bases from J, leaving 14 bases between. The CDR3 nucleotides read TGCGCCAGCAGCTTGGGGGCCGGCCAAACTTATGGCTACACCTTC. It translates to CASSLGAGQTYGYTF.

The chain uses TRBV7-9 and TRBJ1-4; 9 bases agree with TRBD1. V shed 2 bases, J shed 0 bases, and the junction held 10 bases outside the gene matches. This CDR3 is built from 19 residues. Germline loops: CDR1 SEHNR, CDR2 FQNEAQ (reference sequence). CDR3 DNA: TGTGCCAGCAGCTTATGGGCATCAGGGACAGGGTCAACTAATGAAAAACTGTTTTTT. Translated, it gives CASSLWASGTGSTNEKLFF.

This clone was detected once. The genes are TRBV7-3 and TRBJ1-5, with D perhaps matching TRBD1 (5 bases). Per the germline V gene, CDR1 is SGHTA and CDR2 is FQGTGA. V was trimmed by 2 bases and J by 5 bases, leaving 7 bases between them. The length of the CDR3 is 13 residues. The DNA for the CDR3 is TGTGCCAGCAGCTTAGACAGAGATCAGCCCCAGCATTTT. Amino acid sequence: CASSLDRDQPQHF.

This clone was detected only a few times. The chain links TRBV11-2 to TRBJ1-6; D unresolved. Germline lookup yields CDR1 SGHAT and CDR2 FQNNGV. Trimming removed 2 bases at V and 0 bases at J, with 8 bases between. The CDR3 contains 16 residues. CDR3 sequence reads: CASSLSSGSYNSPLHF. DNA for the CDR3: TGTGCCAGCAGCTTATCCTCAGGCTCCTATAATTCACCCCTCCACTTT.

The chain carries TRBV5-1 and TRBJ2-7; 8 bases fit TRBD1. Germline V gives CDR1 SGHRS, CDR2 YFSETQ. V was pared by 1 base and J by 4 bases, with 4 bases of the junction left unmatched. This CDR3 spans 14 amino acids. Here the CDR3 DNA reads TGCGCCAGCAGCTTGTCCACAGGGGGGTACGAGCAGTACTTC. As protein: CASSLSTGGYEQYF.

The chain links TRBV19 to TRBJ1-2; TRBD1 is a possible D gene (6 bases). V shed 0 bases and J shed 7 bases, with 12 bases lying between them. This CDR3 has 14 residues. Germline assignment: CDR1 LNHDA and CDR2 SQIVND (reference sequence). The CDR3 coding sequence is TGTGCCAGTAGTATAGAGGGGGCGGGCCGTGGCTACACCTTC. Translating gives CASSIEGAGRGYTF.